Presented here are 8 T cell receptor beta chains from one specimen sequenced in a study of blood T cell repertoires in COVID-19. Produced via immunoSEQ multiplex PCR; TCRdb's table is partial and in-frame only. The sample has approximately 300,000 clones, 70% to 90% seen once. The specimen was PBMCs or T cells enriched from blood (not recorded which). These receptors were taken from a young woman who had recovered from COVID-19.

The genes are TRBV6-5 and TRBJ2-7; maybe TRBD2 (6 bases). The CDR3 loop spans 13 amino acids. V lost 6 bases and J 1 base, leaving 10 bases between the germline ends. From germline, CDR1 is MNHEY and CDR2 SVGAGI. The CDR3 reads CASSTAGSYEQYF. The CDR3 DNA follows: TGTGCCAGCAGCACCGCGGGGTCCTACGAGCAGTACTTC.

V and J are TRBV5-6 and TRBJ2-1; 10 bases match TRBD2. This CDR3 is built from 16 residues. Per the germline V gene, CDR1 is SGHDT and CDR2 is YYEEEE. The junction had 6 bases not matched to a gene; V was cut back by 4 bases and J by 2 bases. This chain's CDR3 is CASSVRTSGAYNEQFF. DNA for the CDR3: TGTGCCAGCAGCGTCCGAACTAGCGGGGCCTACAATGAGCAGTTCTTC.

The chain uses TRBV5-1 and TRBJ2-3; 10 nucleotides align to TRBD2. The CDR3 is 17 amino acids. The germline V gene has CDR1 SGHRS and CDR2 YFSETQ. The V and J ends lost 5 bases and 1 base, in that order; junction bases with no gene match: 10. CDR3 loop: CASRSQGTSDRTDTQYF. DNA for the CDR3: TGCGCCAGCAGGTCACAAGGGACTAGCGACCGCACAGATACGCAGTATTTT. Looking up the rest from reference TRBV5-1 and TRBJ2-3 gives the full variable domain: KAGVTQTPRYLIKTRGQQVTLSCSPISGHRSVSWYQQTPGQGLQFLFEYFSETQRNKGNFPGRFSGRQFSNSRSEMNVSTLELGDSALYLCASRSQGTSDRTDTQYFGPGTRLTVL.

V is TRBV7-9 and J is TRBJ1-4, with 9 bases that match TRBD1. This CDR3 is built from 16 residues. Germline V gives CDR1 SEHNR, CDR2 FQNEAQ (reference sequence). Germline trimming cut 0 bases from V and 8 bases from J; bases unmatched to any gene: 7. The CDR3 DNA reads TGTGCCAGCAGCTTAGCCACAGGGGGCCGGGGAGAAAAACTGTTTTTT. It codes for CASSLATGGRGEKLFF.

CDR3 protein: CASSQGTGGGETQYF. Here the CDR3 DNA reads TGCGCCAGCAGCCAGGGGACAGGGGGAGGGGAGACCCAGTACTTC. This chain connects TRBV4-3 to TRBJ2-5; TRBD1 agrees at 11 bases. Germline loops: CDR1 LGHNA, CDR2 YSLEER. The V segment lost 3 bases and the J segment 5 bases; nucleotides outside the gene matches: 5. The CDR3 consists of 15 residues.

This sequence joins TRBV4-3 and TRBJ2-4; no clear D. The ends were cut back, 0 bases at V and 3 bases at J, with 18 bases in the middle. Germline CDR1 reads LGHNA; CDR2 reads YSLEER. The CDR3 is 18 amino acids. CDR3: CASSQDGNPETDKNIQYF. The CDR3 nucleotides read TGCGCCAGCAGCCAAGATGGAAATCCGGAGACCGACAAAAACATTCAGTACTTC.

V is TRBV6-5 and J is TRBJ1-2; 7 positions match TRBD1. Germline V gene sequence: CDR1 MNHEY, CDR2 SVGAGI. V lost 7 bases and J lost 7; bases outside the gene matches: 6. This CDR3 is built from 12 residues. CDR3 loop: CASTQGTLGYTF. The CDR3, as DNA: TGTGCCAGCACACAGGGGACCCTTGGCTACACCTTC.

The gene calls are TRBV9 and TRBJ2-2, with D maybe TRBD1 (6 bases). The CDR3 runs 14 residues. The germline gives CDR1 SGDLS, CDR2 YYNGEE. Deletions cut 0 bases from V and 6 bases from J, with 9 bases between. The chain's CDR3 is CASSVDRAAGELFF. As DNA, the CDR3 is TGTGCCAGCAGCGTAGACAGGGCGGCCGGGGAGCTGTTTTTT.